These 30 T cell receptor beta chains originate from one sample sequenced in a study of cytomegalovirus exposure and HLA in healthy donors (dated by TCRdb to 2016 to 2017). Library preparation was by the immunoSEQ multiplex PCR assay. For the multiplex PCR, a mixture combining 60 forward primers for TCR Vbeta segments and 13 reverse primers for TCR Jbeta segments was used. TCRdb obtained this table from immuneACCESS and retained in-frame rearrangements with V and J assigned. These tables miss some clones; where compared with another copy, unresolved V genes account for less than half of the shortfall, and the remainder is unexplained. This sample's listing comprises 75,000 to 100,000 clones. The top ten constitute roughly 1.5% of the sample. Sequenced input: PBMCs. The source is a woman aged 60-75 years in good health and CMV-seronegative.

V gene TRBV5-1 combines with J gene TRBJ2-2; 12 nucleotides line up with TRBD2. Germline V gene sequence: CDR1 SGHRS, CDR2 YFSETQ. The J segment lost 6 bases and the V segment lost 0 bases, leaving 9 bases of the junction unmatched. The CDR3 has 18 residues. The DNA for the CDR3 is TGCGCCAGCAGCTTGGCCGGGCTAGCGGGAGGGCTCGCCGGGGAGCTGTTTTTT. Translating it yields CASSLAGLAGGLAGELFF.

The rearrangement links TRBV5-1 to TRBJ2-1; 13 bases align to TRBD2. Per the germline V gene, CDR1 is SGHRS and CDR2 is YFSETQ. This CDR3 is 14 amino acids long. V lost 6 bases, J lost 8 bases, and 5 bases stayed unmatched. This chain's CDR3 is CASTGLAGVHEQFF. In nucleotides, the CDR3 is TGCGCCAGCACCGGACTAGCGGGAGTACATGAGCAGTTCTTC.

The chain is built from TRBV7-8 and TRBJ2-3; 9 bases agree with TRBD2. CDR1 SGHVS and CDR2 FQNEAQ come from the germline V gene. Unmatched junction bases numbered 2, after V lost 3 bases and J lost 4 bases. This CDR3 has 14 residues. As DNA, the CDR3 is TGTGCCAGCAGCTTTGGCGGGAGGGCAGATACGCAGTATTTT. Protein sequence: CASSFGGRADTQYF.

Here the CDR3 DNA reads TGTGCCAGCAGCCAACAGGGGGCTGGAACTGAAGCTTTCTTT. Translation: CASSQQGAGTEAFF. J is TRBJ1-1 and V is TRBV9, with TRBD1 matching 9 bases. The CDR3 consists of 14 residues. Germline V gives CDR1 SGDLS, CDR2 YYNGEE. The V and J ends lost 4 bases and 5 bases, in that order; junction bases with no gene match: 6. Filled out from reference TRBV9 and TRBJ1-1, the complete variable domain reads DSGVTQTPKHLITATGQRVTLRCSPRSGDLSVYWYQQSLDQGLQFLIQYYNGEERAKGNILERFSAQQFPDLHSELNLSSLELGDSALYFCASSQQGAGTEAFFGQGTRLTVV.

This sequence joins TRBV7-3 and TRBJ2-5, with D maybe TRBD2 (5 bases). Germline V gene sequence: CDR1 SGHTA, CDR2 FQGTGA. V was clipped by 5 bases and J by 1 base, with 11 bases between them. The CDR3 is 14 residues long. The CDR3 DNA is TGTGCCAGCAGCCCTCAGAGGGTCCAAGAGACCCAGTACTTC. It translates to CASSPQRVQETQYF.

This rearrangement joins TRBV4-1 to TRBJ1-2, with D uncertain. Germline loops: CDR1 MGHRA, CDR2 YSYEKL. V lost 1 base and J lost 7, with 7 bases in between. This CDR3 is 12 amino acids long. CDR3 loop: CASSQARGGYTF. CDR3 nucleotide sequence: TGCGCCAGCAGCCAAGCTCGGGGTGGCTACACCTTC.

V and J are TRBV2 and TRBJ1-4, with 9 bases identical to TRBD1. The CDR3 is 14 residues long. CDR1 and CDR2 (germline): SNHLY, FYNNEI. Trimming removed 6 bases from V and 8 bases from J; junction bases left unmatched: 7. The CDR3 loop is CASSMGQGGEKLFF. CDR3 coding DNA: TGTGCCAGCAGCATGGGACAGGGAGGAGAAAAACTGTTTTTT.

The V gene is TRBV25-1, the J gene TRBJ2-5, with TRBD1 identical over 8 bases. The germline CDR1 and CDR2 sequences are MGHDK and SYGVNS. The V segment lost 1 base and the J segment 5 bases; nucleotides outside the gene matches: 9. The CDR3 is made up of 16 amino acids. As DNA, the CDR3 is TGTGCCAGCAGTGAATGGGGCCAGGGGGCGCGTGAGACCCAGTACTTC. It codes for CASSEWGQGARETQYF.

The chain employs TRBV19 and TRBJ2-7, with a tentative D call TRBD1 (5 bases). Germline V gene lookup returns CDR1 LNHDA and CDR2 SQIVND (reference sequence). The germline V and J ends were trimmed by 4 bases and 2 bases, with 12 bases remaining between them. The CDR3 runs 14 residues. The CDR3 sequence is CASSRQGGAYEQYF. Written as DNA, the CDR3 is TGTGCCAGTAGTAGGCAGGGTGGTGCCTACGAGCAGTACTTC.

DNA of the CDR3: TGTGCCAGCAGCCGTACGAGCAACACCATATATTTT. As protein: CASSRTSNTIYF. The chain carries TRBV14 and TRBJ1-3; D not certain. The germline gives CDR1 SGHDN, CDR2 FVKESK. This CDR3 contains 12 residues. V was shortened by 4 bases and J by 7 bases, with 8 bases between the two germline ends.

The chain links TRBV21-1 to TRBJ2-2; TRBD1, the table's D call, was not compared with the DNA. TRBV21-1 is listed as a pseudogene. The CDR3 contains 18 residues. CDR3 amino acids: CACISETGAHNGTGELFF. CDR3 nucleotide sequence: TGTGCCTGCATATCTGAGACAGGGGCGCATAACGGCACCGGGGAGCTGTTTTTT.

The chain links TRBV5-6 to TRBJ2-5; TRBD2 agrees at 8 bases. Losses at the gene ends were 1 base for V and 5 bases for J; bases not matched to a gene: 7. The CDR3 is 15 amino acids. Per the germline V gene, CDR1 is SGHDT and CDR2 is YYEEEE. The CDR3 bases are TGTGCCAGCAGCTTGACGGGAGGGCCGATTGAGACCCAGTACTTC. This translates into CASSLTGGPIETQYF.

The chain links TRBV7-8 to TRBJ2-7; D unclear. V lost 5 bases and J lost 7, with 12 bases in between. Germline loops: CDR1 SGHVS, CDR2 FQNEAQ. The CDR3 covers 12 residues. The CDR3 DNA sequence: TGTGCCAGCAGCCAAGAGTCATCAGAGCAGTACTTC. It yields the protein CASSQESSEQYF.

The chain links TRBV4-3 to TRBJ2-1; 11 bases fit TRBD2. The CDR3 contains 17 residues. From germline, CDR1 is LGHNA and CDR2 YSLEER. V shed 3 bases and J 7 bases; nucleotides not matched to a gene: 11. The CDR3 loop reads CASSHSTLAGGGNEQFF. The CDR3 DNA is TGCGCCAGCAGCCACTCCACTTTAGCGGGAGGGGGTAATGAGCAGTTCTTC.

The chain has TRBV2 and TRBJ2-7; 9 bases are a match to TRBD1. Germline assignment: CDR1 SNHLY and CDR2 FYNNEI. The CDR3 is 14 amino acids. J was trimmed by 3 bases and V by 6 bases; bases with no gene match: 6. The CDR3 DNA sequence: TGTGCCAGCAGAACCGGGACAGGGATCTACGAGCAGTACTTC. It is translated as CASRTGTGIYEQYF.

V usage is TRBV5-4 and J usage is TRBJ2-1, with 13 bases matching TRBD2. The CDR3 runs to 18 residues. CDR1 is SGHNT and CDR2 is YYREEE in the germline V gene (reference sequence). The J segment lost 7 bases and the V segment lost 0 bases, leaving 10 bases of the junction unmatched. CDR3 sequence reads: CASSLGGLAGVVGNEQFF. The DNA of the CDR3 is TGTGCCAGCAGCTTGGGTGGACTAGCGGGGGTAGTTGGGAATGAGCAGTTCTTC.

The chain combines TRBV9 with TRBJ2-6, with D tentatively TRBD1 (5 bases). Trimming removed 4 bases at V and 0 bases at J, with 17 bases between. This CDR3 contains 18 residues. Germline V gene sequence: CDR1 SGDLS, CDR2 YYNGEE. CDR3 nucleotide sequence: TGTGCCAGCAGCACACCAGGGCCCCTGCGCTCTGGGGCCAACGTCCTGACTTTC. It specifies CASSTPGPLRSGANVLTF.

CDR3 residues: CASRAGTNTGELFF. CDR3 nucleotides: TGTGCCAGCAGGGCAGGGACGAACACCGGGGAGCTGTTTTTT. This chain links TRBV6-1 with TRBJ2-2; tentative D call: TRBD1 (5 bases). The CDR3 runs 14 residues. V was shortened by 6 bases and J by 0 bases, with 8 bases between the two germline ends. Germline loops: CDR1 MNHNS, CDR2 SASEGT.

The rearrangement links TRBV9 to TRBJ2-2; perhaps TRBD2 as D (5 bases). Trimming cost V 0 bases and J 4 bases, with 10 bases left between them. This CDR3 has 15 amino acids. Germline CDR1 reads SGDLS; CDR2 reads YYNGEE. The CDR3 here is CASSVVRGTTGELFF. As DNA, the CDR3 is TGTGCCAGCAGCGTAGTTCGGGGTACCACCGGGGAGCTGTTTTTT. Full variable domain (rest looked up from reference TRBV9 and TRBJ2-2): DSGVTQTPKHLITATGQRVTLRCSPRSGDLSVYWYQQSLDQGLQFLIQYYNGEERAKGNILERFSAQQFPDLHSELNLSSLELGDSALYFCASSVVRGTTGELFFGEGSRLTVL.

The CDR3: CASSRDRDRTTDTQYF. The CDR3 DNA is TGTGCCAGCAGCCGGGACCGGGACAGAACCACAGATACGCAGTATTTT. The chain joins TRBV4-2 to TRBJ2-3; 7 bases match TRBD1. The CDR3 has 16 residues. In germline, CDR1 is LGHNA, CDR2 YNFKEQ. V lost 4 bases and J lost 2; bases outside the gene matches: 9.

This chain uses TRBV2 with TRBJ2-4, with TRBD1 matching 7 bases. After removal of 2 bases from V and 11 bases from J, the junction contained 9 bases not matched to a gene. The CDR3 spans 14 residues. CDR1 SNHLY and CDR2 FYNNEI come from the germline V gene. CDR3 residues: CASSEQGQSRVQYF. The CDR3 nucleotides read TGTGCCAGCAGTGAACAGGGACAGTCTAGGGTTCAGTACTTC.

The chain links TRBV5-5 to TRBJ1-5; D call uncertain. V shed 1 base and J shed 2 bases, with 4 bases lying between them. The germline V gene has CDR1 SGHKS and CDR2 YYEKEE (reference sequence). The CDR3 totals 13 residues. The chain's CDR3 is CASSLQGNQPQHF. The CDR3 nucleotides read TGTGCCAGCAGCTTGCAGGGCAATCAGCCCCAGCATTTT.

This rearrangement joins TRBV30 to TRBJ2-7, with 7 bases that match TRBD1. Trimming at V came to 6 bases and at J to 4 bases, leaving 3 bases not matched to a gene. This CDR3 has 11 amino acids. Germline V gene data show CDR1 as GTSNPN and CDR2 as SVGIG (reference sequence). This CDR3 is CACIQGYEQYF. CDR3 nucleotide sequence: TGTGCCTGCATACAGGGGTACGAGCAGTACTTC.

The gene calls are TRBV6-5 and TRBJ2-7; 8 bases are a match to TRBD1. V gave up 4 bases and J gave up 6 bases; unmatched junction bases: 14. Germline loops: CDR1 MNHEY, CDR2 SVGAGI. CDR3 length: 16 amino acids. The CDR3 DNA is TGTGCCAGCAGTTGGACAGGGATGGAAATTGGTGGCGAGCAGTACTTC. Protein: CASSWTGMEIGGEQYF.

This sequence joins TRBV11-2 and TRBJ1-4, with TRBD1 identical over 10 bases. J was trimmed by 5 bases and V by 5 bases; bases with no gene match: 5. Germline CDR1 SGHAT, CDR2 FQNNGV. The CDR3 length is 15 residues. The CDR3 here is CASSPLGQGNEKLFF. Here the CDR3 DNA reads TGTGCCAGCAGCCCCCTGGGACAGGGGAATGAAAAACTGTTTTTT.

The chain employs TRBV29-1 and TRBJ2-2; TRBD2 might be the D (6 bases). This CDR3 has 14 residues. V was pared by 3 bases and J by 1 base, with 9 bases between. Germline CDR1 reads SQVTM; CDR2 reads ANQGSEA. The CDR3 loop is CSVDGGMNTGELFF. Here the CDR3 DNA reads TGCAGCGTTGATGGGGGGATGAACACCGGGGAGCTGTTTTTT.

The rearrangement joins TRBV7-9 to TRBJ2-5; weak D call: TRBD1 (6 bases). The J call may be wrong; the DNA end is better matched by TRBJ2-7. CDR1 and CDR2 (germline): SEHNR, FQNEAQ (reference sequence). This CDR3 region has 12 residues. CDR3 region: CAGRDNSYEQYF. DNA of the CDR3: TGTGCCGGCCGGGACAACTCGTACGAGCAGTACTTC.

This rearrangement joins TRBV4-2 to TRBJ2-5, with 7 bases matching TRBD1. The assigned J gene may be wrong: the sequence end matches TRBJ2-7 better. The CDR3 loop spans 14 amino acids. Germline CDR1 is LGHNA and CDR2 is YNFKEQ. As DNA, the CDR3 is TGTGCCAGCAGCCCTGGGACAGCTTACTACGAGCAGTACTTC. Encoded protein: CASSPGTAYYEQYF.

The chain uses TRBV2 and TRBJ1-1, with TRBD1 identical over 7 bases. Germline V gene lookup returns CDR1 SNHLY and CDR2 FYNNEI. CDR3 length: 14 residues. J was trimmed by 5 bases and V by 8 bases; bases with no gene match: 11. CDR3: CASSVQGVGTEAFF. The CDR3 bases are TGTGCCAGCTCAGTCCAGGGGGTTGGGACTGAAGCTTTCTTT. The whole variable domain, remainder taken from reference TRBV2 and TRBJ1-1, is EPEVTQTPSHQVTQMGQEVILRCVPISNHLYFYWYRQILGQKVEFLVSFYNNEISEKSEIFDDQFSVERPDGSNFTLKIRSTKLEDSAMYFCASSVQGVGTEAFFGQGTRLTVV.

The chain carries TRBV29-1 and TRBJ2-3, with 11 bases identical to TRBD1. The germline V gene encodes CDR1 SQVTM and CDR2 ANQGSEA. V gave up 4 bases and J gave up 7 bases; unmatched junction bases: 7. There are 14 residues in the CDR3. CDR3 nucleotide sequence: TGCAGCGTTGTAGGACAGGGGGCTTCTAATACGCAGTATTTT. Translated: CSVVGQGASNTQYF.